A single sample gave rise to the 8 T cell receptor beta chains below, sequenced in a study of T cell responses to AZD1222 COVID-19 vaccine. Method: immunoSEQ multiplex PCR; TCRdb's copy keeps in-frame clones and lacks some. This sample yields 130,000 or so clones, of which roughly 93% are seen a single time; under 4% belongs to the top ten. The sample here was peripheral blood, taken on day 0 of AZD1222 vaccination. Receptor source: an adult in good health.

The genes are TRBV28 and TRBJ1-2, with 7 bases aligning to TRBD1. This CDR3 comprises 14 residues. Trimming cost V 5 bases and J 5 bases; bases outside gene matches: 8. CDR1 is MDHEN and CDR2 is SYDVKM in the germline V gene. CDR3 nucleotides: TGTGCCAGCAGTCGATCCCTACAGGGGTATGGCTACACCTTC. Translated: CASSRSLQGYGYTF.

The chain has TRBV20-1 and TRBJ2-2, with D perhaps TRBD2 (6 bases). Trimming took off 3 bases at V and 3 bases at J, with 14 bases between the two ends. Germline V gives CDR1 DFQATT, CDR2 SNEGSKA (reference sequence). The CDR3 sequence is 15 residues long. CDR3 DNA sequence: TGCAGTGCTAGTAGGGGACTGGGGTACACCGGGGAGCTGTTTTTT. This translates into CSASRGLGYTGELFF.

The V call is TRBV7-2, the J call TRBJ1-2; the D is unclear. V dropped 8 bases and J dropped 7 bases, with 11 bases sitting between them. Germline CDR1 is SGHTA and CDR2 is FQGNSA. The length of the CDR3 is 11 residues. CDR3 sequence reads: CASPDGSGYTF. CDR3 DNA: TGTGCCAGCCCCGACGGGTCTGGCTACACCTTC. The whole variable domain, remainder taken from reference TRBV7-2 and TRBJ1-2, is GAGVSQSPSNKVTEKGKDVELRCDPISGHTALYWYRQSLGQGLEFLIYFQGNSAPDKSGLPSDRFSAERTGGSVSTLTIQRTQQEDSAVYLCASPDGSGYTFGSGTRLTVV.

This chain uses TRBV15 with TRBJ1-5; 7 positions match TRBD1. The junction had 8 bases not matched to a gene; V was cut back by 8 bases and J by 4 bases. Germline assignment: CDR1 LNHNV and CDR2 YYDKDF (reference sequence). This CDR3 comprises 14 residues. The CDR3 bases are TGTGCCACCCGCCGAGGGGGCAGTAATCAGCCCCAGCATTTT. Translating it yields CATRRGGSNQPQHF.

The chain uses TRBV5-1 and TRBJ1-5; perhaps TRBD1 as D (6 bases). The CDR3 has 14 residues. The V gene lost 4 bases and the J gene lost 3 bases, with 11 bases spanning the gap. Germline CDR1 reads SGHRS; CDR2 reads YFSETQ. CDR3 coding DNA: TGCGCCAGCAGCGAGGGACACCTCAATCAGCCCCAGCATTTT. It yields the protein CASSEGHLNQPQHF.

CDR3 coding DNA: TGCGCCAGCAGCTTGGGGGGACAGGGATCCGGGGAGCTGTTTTTT. Residues: CASSLGGQGSGELFF. This chain connects TRBV5-1 to TRBJ2-2; 9 bases match TRBD1. This CDR3 contains 15 residues. J gave up 6 bases and V 0 bases, and 3 bases lay outside the gene matches. The germline V gene encodes CDR1 SGHRS and CDR2 YFSETQ.

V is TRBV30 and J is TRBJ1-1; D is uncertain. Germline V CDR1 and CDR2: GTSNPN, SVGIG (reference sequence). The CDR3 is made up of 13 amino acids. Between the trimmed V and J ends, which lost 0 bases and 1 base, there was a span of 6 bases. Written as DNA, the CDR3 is TGTGCCTGGAGTGTTCTGGAGAACACTGAAGCTTTCTTT. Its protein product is CAWSVLENTEAFF. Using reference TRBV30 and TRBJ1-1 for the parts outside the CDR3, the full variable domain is SQTIHQWPATLVQPVGSPLSLECTVEGTSNPNLYWYRQAAGRGLQLLFYSVGIGQISSEVPQNLSASRPQDRQFILSSKKLLLSDSGFYLCAWSVLENTEAFFGQGTRLTVV.

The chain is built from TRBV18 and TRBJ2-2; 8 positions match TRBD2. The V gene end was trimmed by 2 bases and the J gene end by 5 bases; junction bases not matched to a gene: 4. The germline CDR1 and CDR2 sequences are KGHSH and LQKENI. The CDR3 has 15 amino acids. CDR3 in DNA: TGTGCCAGCTCACCAACTAGCGGACCTACCGGGGAGCTGTTTTTT. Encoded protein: CASSPTSGPTGELFF.